Listed below are T cell receptor beta chains from one sample, sequenced in a study of cytomegalovirus exposure and HLA in healthy donors. Generated by immunoSEQ multiplex PCR, the TCRdb table keeps only in-frame clones and is missing some. The table shows 70,000 to 80,000 clones, with approximately 94% occurring only once. The sample was PBMCs. The receptor source for this set is a woman aged 18 to 35 in good health and CMV-seropositive. Both conserved end residues are part of each CDR3. Each record gives: J gene, D gene, V gene, clone size, CDR3 DNA, CDR3 protein. A D gene is named only where the DNA matches it firmly. Expanded clones get a size class; other rows say once, few or many, or leave the size out.

TRBJ1-5,NA,TRBV28,once,TGTGCCAGCACGGCGCAGGGCATCGGTCAGCCCCAGCATTTT,CASTAQGIGQPQHF
TRBJ1-1,NA,TRBV28,NA,TGTGCCAGCAGTTTAGAGGGTTGGAAAGCTTTCTTT,CASSLEGWKAFF
TRBJ2-1,TRBD2,TRBV11-2,NA,TGTGCCAGCAGCCCGGGACTATACAATGAGCAGTTCTTC,CASSPGLYNEQFF
TRBJ2-5,NA,TRBV6-5,NA,TGTGCCAGCAGCAGGGTTCAAGAGACCCAGTACTTC,CASSRVQETQYF
TRBJ1-3,NA,TRBV2,once,TGTGCCAGCAGTGAATACGGGACGGGGGGCTCTGGAAACACCATATATTTT,CASSEYGTGGSGNTIYF
TRBJ2-3,NA,TRBV5-4,NA,TGTGCCAGCAGCTTAGGACAGAGCACAGATACGCAGTATTTT,CASSLGQSTDTQYF
TRBJ2-7,NA,TRBV5-1,NA,TGCGCCAGCAGCTTGTGGCTTGATGGTTCTGACGAGCAGTACTTC,CASSLWLDGSDEQYF
TRBJ2-1,TRBD1,TRBV7-3,NA,TGTGCCAGCAGCTTAAGGTCAGGGGGCTTAAATGAGCAGTTCTTC,CASSLRSGGLNEQFF
TRBJ1-2,NA,TRBV19,NA,TGTGCCAGTAGTATACGGACAGCGCTTTCCGACTATGGCTACACCTTC,CASSIRTALSDYGYTF
TRBJ2-1,TRBD2,TRBV19,NA,TGTGCCAGTAGTATCGGAAACGGTCGGCTAGCGGGAGGAACCACTTACAATGAGCAGTTCTTC,CASSIGNGRLAGGTTYNEQFF
TRBJ2-2,TRBD2,TRBV29-1,NA,TGCAGCGTTGCGACTAGCGGGATGCGCACCGGGGAGCTGTTTTTT,CSVATSGMRTGELFF
TRBJ2-3,NA,TRBV9,NA,TGTGCCAGCAACGCGGGGAGGAAGTCAGATACGCAGTATTTT,CASNAGRKSDTQYF
TRBJ2-7,NA,TRBV20-1,NA,TGCAGTGCTGTAGTCCCGTACGAGCAGTACTTC,CSAVVPYEQYF
TRBJ1-2,NA,TRBV29-1,NA,TGCAGCGTTAATGAGGAGGGCTACACCTTC,CSVNEEGYTF
TRBJ2-2,TRBD2,TRBV6-5,NA,TGTGCCAGCAGTTACGGGGGGGACACCGGGGAGCTGTTTTTT,CASSYGGDTGELFF
TRBJ1-1,NA,TRBV5-1,NA,TGCGCCAGCAGCTTTGGAGGGAACACTGAAGCTTTCTTT,CASSFGGNTEAFF
TRBJ2-7,TRBD2,TRBV5-6,NA,TGTGCCAGCAGCCCCCGGACTAGCGGGAGGCCCTCTAGAGAGCAGTACTTC,CASSPRTSGRPSREQYF
TRBJ1-1,TRBD1,TRBV5-1,NA,TGCGCCAGCAGCTTGGCAGGGGGCGGAACTGAAGCTTTCTTT,CASSLAGGGTEAFF
TRBJ2-7,NA,TRBV18,once,TGTGCCAGCTCACACCCTTCTACTAGGAATTTCCTCGAGCAGTACTTC,CASSHPSTRNFLEQYF
TRBJ1-5,TRBD1,TRBV6-4,NA,TGTGCCAGCAGTGAGTTAGGAATTGGGAAACAGGGGGAGAGCAATCAGCCCCAGCATTTT,CASSELGIGKQGESNQPQHF
TRBJ1-4,NA,TRBV11-3,NA,TGTGCCAGCAGCTCCTACAATGAAAAACTGTTTTTT,CASSSYNEKLFF
TRBJ2-5,TRBD1,TRBV9,NA,TGTGCCAGCAGCGTATTTGGGGGCACAGGGGATTTGGAAGAGACCCAGTACTTC,CASSVFGGTGDLEETQYF
TRBJ2-3,TRBD2,TRBV11-3,NA,TGTGCCAGCAGCGCAGGGACTAGCGGGAGGTCAGATACGCAGTATTTT,CASSAGTSGRSDTQYF
TRBJ2-1,NA,TRBV15,NA,TGTGCCACCAGAAGCCGGGCCTTCGAGGGCAATGAGCAGTTCTTC,CATRSRAFEGNEQFF
TRBJ2-3,TRBD1,TRBV4-3,NA,TGCGCCAGCAGCCATGGCCAGGGGGAAGGTACGCAGTATTTT,CASSHGQGEGTQYF
TRBJ1-5,TRBD1,TRBV28,NA,TGTGCCAGCAGCAGGGGGGCACCAAATCAGCCCCAGCATTTT,CASSRGAPNQPQHF
TRBJ2-2,NA,TRBV28,NA,TGTGCCAGCAGGACTGTTGGAGACACCGGGGAGCTGTTTTTT,CASRTVGDTGELFF
TRBJ2-7,NA,TRBV10-2,few,TGCGCCAGCAGCAGTACAGGGTTCCACGAGCAGTACTTC,CASSSTGFHEQYF
TRBJ2-3,NA,TRBV7-8,NA,TGTGCCAGCAGCACATACACCCCAATGGATACGCAGTATTTT,CASSTYTPMDTQYF